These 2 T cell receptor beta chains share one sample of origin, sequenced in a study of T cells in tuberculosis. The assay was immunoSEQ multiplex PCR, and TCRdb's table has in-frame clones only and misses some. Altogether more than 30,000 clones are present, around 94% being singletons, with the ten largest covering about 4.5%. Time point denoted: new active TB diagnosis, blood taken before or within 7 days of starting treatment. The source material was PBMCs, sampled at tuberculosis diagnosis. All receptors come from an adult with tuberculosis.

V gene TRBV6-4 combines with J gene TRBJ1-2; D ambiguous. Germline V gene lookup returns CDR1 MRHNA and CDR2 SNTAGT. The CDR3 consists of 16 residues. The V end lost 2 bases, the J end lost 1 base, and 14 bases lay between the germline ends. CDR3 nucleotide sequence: TGTGCCAGCAGTGACGTCTGGGCCAGTAATAACTATGGCTACACCTTC. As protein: CASSDVWASNNYGYTF.

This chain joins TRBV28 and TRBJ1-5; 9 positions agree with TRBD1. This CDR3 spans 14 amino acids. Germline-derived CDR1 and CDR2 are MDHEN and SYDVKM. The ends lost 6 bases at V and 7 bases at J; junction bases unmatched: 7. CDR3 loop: CASREQGAGQPQHF. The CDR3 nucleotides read TGTGCCAGCAGGGAACAGGGGGCCGGGCAGCCCCAGCATTTT.